This note documents a single T cell receptor (beta chain) sequence. The data originate from a study of blood T cell repertoires in COVID-19. Here immunoSEQ multiplex PCR was the method, and the copy in TCRdb shows in-frame clones only, minus some. The data show around 450,000 clones, about 90% seen once. CDR1 and CDR2 from the germline V gene are SNHLY and FYNNEI. V lost 4 bases to trimming and J lost 8 bases, with 15 bases between them. This CDR3 contains 15 residues. Sequencing was carried out using PBMCs or T cells enriched from blood (not recorded which). The origin of this receptor is a young woman who had recovered from COVID-19. This rearrangement joins TRBV2 to TRBJ1-6, with D perhaps matching TRBD1 (5 bases). The CDR3 nucleotides are TGTGCCAGCAGTGTAATGAGCCAAGGGGATTCACCCCTCCACTTT. Protein sequence: CASSVMSQGDSPLHF.